A selection of T cell receptor beta chains follows, all from one sample in a study of human T cells and chemical hapten exposure. In TCRdb, the RACE reads were re-called with MiXCR into one record per CDR3 protein. The repertoire holds 180,000 or so distinct CDR3 sequences, more than 20% seen once, with about 7% in the top ten. The sample in question was whole blood, obtained in connection with sensitization to the hapten diphenylcyclopropenone (DPC). The receptors were sampled from a woman aged 50 to 60 with alopecia areata. Some clones in this sample may be carry-over from other donors' samples. CDR3s leave out the opening cysteine and the closing phenylalanine or tryptophan. D genes are given only for firm matches.

d_gene	j_gene	v_gene	CDR3aa
TRBD1	TRBJ1-1	TRBV20-1	SARGDRGNAF
-	TRBJ1-5	TRBV15	ATSRGTYSNQPQH
-	TRBJ2-1	TRBV6-5	ASSYYRGEQF
TRBD2	TRBJ2-3	TRBV5-6	ASSLSGIRTDTQY
-	TRBJ2-1	TRBV20-1	SARDRSGESGYEQF
TRBD2	TRBJ2-7	TRBV5-1	ASSLGLSRGRRYEQY
-	TRBJ2-5	TRBV2	ASSPPGEETQY
-	TRBJ1-1	TRBV12-3/TRBV12-4	ASSQQALTEAF
-	TRBJ2-7	TRBV6-5	ASSPGVNYEQY
TRBD2	TRBJ2-3	TRBV3-1	ASSQGGGTSGSDTQY
-	TRBJ2-1	TRBV27	ASKTSLGGNEQF
-	TRBJ2-1	TRBV2	ASRNTFINEQF
TRBD2	TRBJ2-7	TRBV7-2	ASSFSNPGTSGIDEQY
-	TRBJ2-1	TRBV27	ASSGIAWPGEQF
TRBD1	TRBJ1-2	TRBV5-6	ASRLAGGGYGYT
-	TRBJ1-4	TRBV10-3	AIREGFGGGGEKLF
TRBD1	TRBJ1-2	TRBV7-6	ASSKDRGEYGYT
TRBD1	TRBJ2-3	TRBV20-1	SATNRGPADTQY
-	TRBJ2-3	TRBV5-1	ASSLQGYTDTQY
TRBD2	TRBJ2-7	TRBV18	ASTTSGTHEQY
-	TRBJ1-2	TRBV29-1	SVAGPPDYGYT
TRBD1	TRBJ1-5	TRBV6-5	ASSPDRAFLPQH
-	TRBJ2-1	TRBV24-1	ATSDDIGAPPLSSYNEQF
-	TRBJ2-3	TRBV29-1	SGGERTDTQY
TRBD1	TRBJ1-2	TRBV5-1	ASKKTGEDYGYT
TRBD2	TRBJ2-3	TRBV7-8	ASSSVAGDTDTQY
-	TRBJ2-1	TRBV21-1	ASSKKGSGLARNQQF
TRBD2	TRBJ2-1	TRBV4-2	ASSQETSGTYNEQF
TRBD2	TRBJ2-1	TRBV5-1	ASSWGGVGGNEQF
-	TRBJ2-5	TRBV5-1	ASSLAGSQQETQY
-	TRBJ2-7	TRBV20-1	SARAGGLGGSYEQY
-	TRBJ2-1	TRBV3-1	ASSPGPTGDEQF
-	TRBJ2-3	TRBV2	ASRPNTSTDTQY
-	TRBJ2-5	TRBV5-1	ASSLSNRETQY
-	TRBJ2-7	TRBV5-1	ASRLNREFYEQY
-	TRBJ1-5	TRBV5-1	ASSLDSQPNQPQH
TRBD2	TRBJ2-7	TRBV20-1	SARDWKWERDTYEQY
-	TRBJ2-2	TRBV25-1	ASRLAGPTGELF
TRBD2	TRBJ2-1	TRBV10-1	ASGSGLAGVDEQF
-	TRBJ1-3	TRBV5-1	ASSLEGFGNTIY
-	TRBJ2-1	TRBV20-1	SAWRDSYNEQF
TRBD2	TRBJ2-1	TRBV7-9	ASSLSLAGYNEQF
-	TRBJ2-2	TRBV12-3/TRBV12-4	ASSQTTVWGELF
-	TRBJ2-7	TRBV20-1	SARVDYPNSYEQY
-	TRBJ2-1	TRBV20-1	SAFADRFDEQF
-	TRBJ2-7	TRBV2	ASSEVSGAITYEQY
-	TRBJ1-4	TRBV2	ASSEMEKLF
-	TRBJ1-6	TRBV5-5	ASSPTGQYNSPLH
TRBD1	TRBJ1-3	TRBV29-1	SVRHAGGSGNTIY
TRBD2	TRBJ2-1	TRBV28	ASSLLGTRSTEQF
-	TRBJ2-1	TRBV2	ASSEFQSGTGEQF
TRBD1	TRBJ2-1	TRBV6-1	ASSEARTGGNEQF
-	TRBJ1-5	TRBV10-1	ASSEQGSTPQH